The source of this T cell receptor beta chain is a study of blood T cells in healthy people across ages. Whole-study findings and limits: The donors' CMV status was not determined, possibly confounding changes in expanded clonotypes.

Germline V CDR1 and CDR2: DFQATT, SNEGSKA (reference sequence). CDR3 length equals 17 residues. V dropped 3 bases and J dropped 5; count of bases not matched to a gene: 14. Primers used in a second PCR of about 6 to 12 cycles were a sample-barcoded 5' primer and a J-beta primer mix. Paired-end reads containing CDR3 totaled no fewer than 3 million for each sample. TCRdb passed the 5' RACE reads through MiXCR, listing each CDR3 protein once. This table holds 750,000 to 850,000 distinct CDR3 sequences, roughly 25% found once. Regarding this clonotype: Its target is not known.

A further study also used this sample, focusing on T cells of mothers and their children. From that report: Per 15 ul, 1.5 ug of RNA was used, with all extracted RNA going into cDNA synthesis.

What was sequenced was blood. The chain is built from TRBV20-1 and TRBJ2-7; 12 nucleotides align to TRBD2. The sequence came from a boy between 10 and 17 years old in good health. The CDR3 region is CSARGASGRAKVNEQYF. CDR3 nucleotides: TGCAGTGCTAGGGGGGCTAGCGGGAGGGCCAAGGTCAACGAGCAGTACTTC.